These 11 T cell receptor beta chains came from one sample sequenced in a study of blood T cell repertoires in COVID-19. TCRdb keeps only in-frame clones here, not all; method: immunoSEQ multiplex PCR. The table has around 250,000 clones, around 83% seen once. Sequenced material: peripheral blood. Receptors were obtained from a woman between 40 and 55 years old who had recovered from COVID-19.

This clone was recorded only once. J is TRBJ2-5 and V is TRBV29-1; 9 nucleotides agree with TRBD1. Germline CDR1 and CDR2: SQVTM and ANQGSEA. Unmatched junction bases numbered 15, after V lost 4 bases and J lost 9 bases. This CDR3 is 15 amino acids long. The CDR3 nucleotides read TGCAGCGTTGTTATCCTGGTGGGACAGGGAATACCCCAGTACTTC. Translating it yields CSVVILVGQGIPQYF.

The J gene is TRBJ1-2, the V gene TRBV10-3, with unresolved D. The CDR3 has 11 residues. The germline V gene has CDR1 ENHRY and CDR2 SYGVKD. Trimming removed 2 bases at V and 7 bases at J, with 5 bases between. DNA of the CDR3: TGTGCCATCAGTGAGCGTCTTGGCTACACCTTC. Its protein is CAISERLGYTF.

This rearrangement joins TRBV19 to TRBJ1-1; 8 nucleotides agree with TRBD1. The trim removed 5 bases at V and 3 bases at J, leaving 8 bases unmatched. The CDR3 is 15 amino acids. The germline V gene encodes CDR1 LNHDA and CDR2 SQIVND (reference sequence). Written as DNA, the CDR3 is TGTGCCAGTAGTCCACAGGGGGATCTGTACACTGAAGCTTTCTTT. As protein: CASSPQGDLYTEAFF. Filled out from reference TRBV19 and TRBJ1-1, the complete variable domain reads DGGITQSPKYLFRKEGQNVTLSCEQNLNHDAMYWYRQDPGQGLRLIYYSQIVNDFQKGDIAEGYSVSREKKESFPLTVTSAQKNPTAFYLCASSPQGDLYTEAFFGQGTRLTVV.

The chain carries TRBV30 and TRBJ2-7, with 7 bases that match TRBD2. Germline V gives CDR1 GTSNPN, CDR2 SVGIG (reference sequence). The CDR3 is 14 residues long. The V gene end was trimmed by 2 bases and the J gene end by 4 bases; junction bases not matched to a gene: 8. This CDR3 reads CAWSLDSGLYEQYF. The CDR3 nucleotides read TGTGCCTGGAGTTTGGATAGCGGGTTGTACGAGCAGTACTTC.

In this sample, this clone turned up a few times. The rearrangement joins TRBV5-6 to TRBJ1-2; tentatively, D is TRBD1 (6 bases). Trimming pared 0 bases from V and 2 bases from J, leaving 14 bases between. The germline gives CDR1 SGHDT, CDR2 YYEEEE. The CDR3 is made up of 16 amino acids. CDR3 protein: CASSLVGAEGNYGYTF. The CDR3 DNA follows: TGTGCCAGCAGCTTGGTGGGGGCCGAGGGAAACTATGGCTACACCTTC.

This clone occurred a few times. The chain uses TRBV29-1 and TRBJ1-1, with TRBD1 as a possible D gene (6 bases). Between the trimmed V and J ends, which lost 3 bases and 1 base, there was a span of 9 bases. This CDR3 comprises 13 residues. Germline assignment: CDR1 SQVTM and CDR2 ANQGSEA. The CDR3 loop reads CSVEGQENTEAFF. DNA for the CDR3: TGCAGCGTTGAGGGACAAGAGAACACTGAAGCTTTCTTT.

This chain uses TRBV29-1 with TRBJ2-7, with D maybe TRBD2 (7 bases). Deletions cut 4 bases from V and 2 bases from J, with 15 bases between. The germline V gene has CDR1 SQVTM and CDR2 ANQGSEA. The CDR3 is made up of 14 amino acids. CDR3 DNA sequence: TGCAGCGTTGTGGGGGGGACAAACGCCTACGAGCAGTACTTC. Its translation is CSVVGGTNAYEQYF.

This sequence joins TRBV28 and TRBJ1-1; a possible D gene is TRBD1 (5 bases). Germline V gene sequence: CDR1 MDHEN, CDR2 SYDVKM. The CDR3 has 14 residues. V lost 6 bases, J lost 3 bases, and 14 bases lay in between. CDR3 amino acids: CASSTIKGDTEAFF. The CDR3 nucleotides are TGTGCCAGCAGCACAATCAAAGGGGACACTGAAGCTTTCTTT.

The CDR3: CATSEGVYSGANVLTF. The DNA of the CDR3 is TGTGCCACTTCCGAGGGGGTCTACTCTGGGGCCAACGTCCTGACTTTC. The genes are TRBV28 and TRBJ2-6; D perhaps matches TRBD1 (6 bases). The CDR3 covers 16 residues. Trimming removed 10 bases from V and 0 bases from J, with 16 bases in between. In germline, CDR1 is MDHEN, CDR2 SYDVKM.

This clone has just a few counts. This chain links TRBV7-9 with TRBJ1-1; D call uncertain. V lost 4 bases to trimming and J lost 8 bases, with 14 bases between them. CDR1 is SEHNR and CDR2 is FQNEAQ in the germline V gene (reference sequence). The CDR3 runs 13 residues. CDR3 nucleotides: TGTGCCAGCAGCTACCCCGGGATGCAAGAAGCTTTCTTT. Amino acid sequence: CASSYPGMQEAFF.

This clone was picked up one time. The chain combines TRBV15 with TRBJ2-3; 9 bases align to TRBD2. V shed 5 bases, J shed 6 bases, and the junction held 6 bases outside the gene matches. The CDR3 spans 14 residues. Looked up from germline, CDR1 is LNHNV and CDR2 is YYDKDF (reference sequence). The CDR3 nucleotides read TGTGCCACCAGCGGAAGGACTAGCGCGGATACGCAGTATTTT. It encodes CATSGRTSADTQYF.